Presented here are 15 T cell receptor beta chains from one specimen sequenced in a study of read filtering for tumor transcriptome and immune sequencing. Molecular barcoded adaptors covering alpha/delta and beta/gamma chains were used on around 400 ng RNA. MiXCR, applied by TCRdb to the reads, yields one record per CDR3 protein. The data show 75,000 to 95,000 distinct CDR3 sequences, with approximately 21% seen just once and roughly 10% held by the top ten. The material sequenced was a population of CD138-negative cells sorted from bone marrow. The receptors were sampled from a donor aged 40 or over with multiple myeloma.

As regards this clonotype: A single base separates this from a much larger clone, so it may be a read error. CDR3 bases: TGTGCCACGGACAGGGGGGGAAGCACAGATACGCTGTATTTT. Protein: CATDRGGSTDTLYF. The J gene is TRBJ2-3, the V gene TRBV28, with TRBD1 matching over 10 bases. The CDR3 length is 14 residues. Germline CDR1 and CDR2: MDHEN and SYDVKM.

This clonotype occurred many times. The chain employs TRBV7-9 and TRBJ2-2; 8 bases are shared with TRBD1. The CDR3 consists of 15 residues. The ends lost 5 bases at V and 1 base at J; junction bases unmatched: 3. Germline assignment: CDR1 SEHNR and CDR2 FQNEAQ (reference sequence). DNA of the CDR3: TGTGCCAGCAGCCCCGGGACAGGGAACACCGGGGAGCTGTTTTTT. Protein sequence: CASSPGTGNTGELFF.

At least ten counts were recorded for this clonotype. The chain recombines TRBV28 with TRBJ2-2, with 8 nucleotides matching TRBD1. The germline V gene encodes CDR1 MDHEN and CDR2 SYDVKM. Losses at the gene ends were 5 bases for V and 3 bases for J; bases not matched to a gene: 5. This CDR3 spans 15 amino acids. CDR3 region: CASSPGQGYTGELFF. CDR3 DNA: TGTGCCAGCAGTCCAGGACAGGGATACACCGGGGAGCTGTTTTTT.

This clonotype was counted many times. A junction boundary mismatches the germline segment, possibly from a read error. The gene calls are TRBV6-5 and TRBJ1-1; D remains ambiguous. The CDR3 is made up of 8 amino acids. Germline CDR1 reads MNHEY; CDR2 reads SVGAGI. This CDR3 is CVPPEAFF. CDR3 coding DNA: TGCGTCCCCCCTGAAGCTTTCTTT.

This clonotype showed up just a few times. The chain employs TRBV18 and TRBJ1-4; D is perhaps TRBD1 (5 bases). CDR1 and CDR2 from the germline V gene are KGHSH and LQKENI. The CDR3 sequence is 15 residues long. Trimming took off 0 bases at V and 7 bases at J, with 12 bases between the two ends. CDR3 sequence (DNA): TGTGCCAGCTCACCACCCGGGGGAGGCGGTGAAAAACTGTTTTTT. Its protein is CASSPPGGGGEKLFF.

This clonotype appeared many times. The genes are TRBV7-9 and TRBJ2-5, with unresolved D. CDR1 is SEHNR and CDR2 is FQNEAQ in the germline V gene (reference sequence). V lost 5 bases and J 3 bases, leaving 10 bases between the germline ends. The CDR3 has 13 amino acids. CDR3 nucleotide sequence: TGTGCCAGCAGCCCACCCTCGAAAGAGACCCAGTACTTC. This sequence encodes CASSPPSKETQYF.

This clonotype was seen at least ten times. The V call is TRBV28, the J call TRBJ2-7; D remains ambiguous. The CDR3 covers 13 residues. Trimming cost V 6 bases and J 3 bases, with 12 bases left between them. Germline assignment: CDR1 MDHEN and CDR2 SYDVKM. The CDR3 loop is CASSQVHRYEQYF. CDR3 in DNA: TGTGCCAGCAGCCAAGTCCACCGCTACGAGCAGTACTTC.

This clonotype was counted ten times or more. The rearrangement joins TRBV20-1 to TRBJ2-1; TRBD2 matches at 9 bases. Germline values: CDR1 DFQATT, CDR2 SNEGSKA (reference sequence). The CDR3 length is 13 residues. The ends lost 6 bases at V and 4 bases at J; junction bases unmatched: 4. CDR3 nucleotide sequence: TGCAGTGCCCCAAGCGGGGGGTACAATGAGCAGTTCTTC. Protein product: CSAPSGGYNEQFF.

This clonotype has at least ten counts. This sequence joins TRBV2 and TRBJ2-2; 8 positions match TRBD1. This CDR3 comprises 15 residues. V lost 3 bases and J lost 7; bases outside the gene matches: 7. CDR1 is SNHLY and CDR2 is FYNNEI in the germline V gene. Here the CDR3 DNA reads TGTGCCAGCAGTGACAGGGGGCTCTCTGGCGGGGAGCTGTTTTTT. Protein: CASSDRGLSGGELFF.

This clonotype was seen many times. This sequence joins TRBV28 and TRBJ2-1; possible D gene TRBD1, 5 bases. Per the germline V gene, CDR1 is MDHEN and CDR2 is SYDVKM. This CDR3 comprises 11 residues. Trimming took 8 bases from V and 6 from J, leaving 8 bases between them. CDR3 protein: CASPRGNEQFF. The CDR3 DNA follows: TGTGCCAGCCCAAGGGGCAATGAGCAGTTCTTC.

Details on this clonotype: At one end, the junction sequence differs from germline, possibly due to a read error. Written as DNA, the CDR3 is TGTGCCAGCAGGTCCGGGACAGGGGGCTGGAAGGAAAGACTGTCTTTT. Residues: CASRSGTGGWKERLSF. The chain combines TRBV12-3 or TRBV12-4 with TRBJ1-4, with TRBD1 matching over 12 bases. The CDR3 is made up of 16 amino acids.

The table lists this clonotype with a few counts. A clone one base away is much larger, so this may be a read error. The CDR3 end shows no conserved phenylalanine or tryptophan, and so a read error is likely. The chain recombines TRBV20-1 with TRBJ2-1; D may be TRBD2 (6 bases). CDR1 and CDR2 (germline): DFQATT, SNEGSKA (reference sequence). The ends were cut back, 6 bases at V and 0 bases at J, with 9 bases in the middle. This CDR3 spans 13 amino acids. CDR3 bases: TGCAGTGCCCCGGGAGCCTCCTACAATGAGCAGTTCTCC. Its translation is CSAPGASYNEQFS.

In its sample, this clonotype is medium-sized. CDR3 sequence: CSAQSFVGGGTSAVGEQFF. CDR3 DNA: TGCAGTGCTCAATCTTTCGTAGGGGGCGGGACTAGCGCAGTGGGTGAGCAGTTCTTC. The chain has TRBV20-1 and TRBJ2-1; TRBD2 matches 10 bases. The CDR3 contains 19 residues. Germline lookup yields CDR1 DFQATT and CDR2 SNEGSKA (reference sequence). The J segment lost 9 bases and the V segment lost 5 bases, leaving 25 bases of the junction unmatched.

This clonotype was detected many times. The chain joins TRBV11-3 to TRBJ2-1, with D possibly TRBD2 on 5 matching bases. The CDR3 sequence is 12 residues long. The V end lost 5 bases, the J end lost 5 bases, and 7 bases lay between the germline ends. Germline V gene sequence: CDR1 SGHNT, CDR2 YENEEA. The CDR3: CASSTRHNEQFF. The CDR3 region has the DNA TGTGCCAGCAGCACTAGACACAATGAGCAGTTCTTC.

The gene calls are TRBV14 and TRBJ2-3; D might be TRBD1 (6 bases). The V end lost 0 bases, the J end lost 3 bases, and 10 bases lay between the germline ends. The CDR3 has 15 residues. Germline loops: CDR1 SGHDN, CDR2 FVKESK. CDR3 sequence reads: CASSQDQGWTDTQYF. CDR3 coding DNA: TGTGCCAGCAGCCAAGACCAGGGGTGGACAGATACGCAGTATTTT. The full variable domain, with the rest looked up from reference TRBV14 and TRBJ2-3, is EAGVTQFPSHSVIEKGQTVTLRCDPISGHDNLYWYRRVMGKEIKFLLHFVKESKQDESGMPNNRFLAERTGGTYSTLKVQPAELEDSGVYFCASSQDQGWTDTQYFGPGTRLTVL.